This TCR beta chain originates from a study of molecular identifiers for immune sequencing clone quantification. TCRdb recomputed calls from the PCR reads with MiXCR, one row per CDR3 protein. The sample includes roughly 320,000 distinct CDR3 sequences, 24% of them seen just once. This clonotype has a count of ten or more. The CDR3 extends over 14 amino acids. The germline CDR1 and CDR2 sequences are LGHNA and YSLEER. Trimming stripped 4 bases from V and 2 bases from J, with 12 bases between. The TCR originated in a human donor in good health. Some libraries in this study had Jurkat cell RNA spiked in. This sequence joins TRBV4-3 and TRBJ2-7; D unclear. The source material was naive CD8+ T cells from blood, with Jurkat cell RNA spiked in. Subset here: FACS-sorted CD8+CD4-CCR7+CD45RA+ naive T cells. Here the CDR3 DNA reads TGCGCCAGCAGCCCCCTGGGTAGAGCCTACGAGCAGTACTTC. Translated, it gives CASSPLGRAYEQYF.